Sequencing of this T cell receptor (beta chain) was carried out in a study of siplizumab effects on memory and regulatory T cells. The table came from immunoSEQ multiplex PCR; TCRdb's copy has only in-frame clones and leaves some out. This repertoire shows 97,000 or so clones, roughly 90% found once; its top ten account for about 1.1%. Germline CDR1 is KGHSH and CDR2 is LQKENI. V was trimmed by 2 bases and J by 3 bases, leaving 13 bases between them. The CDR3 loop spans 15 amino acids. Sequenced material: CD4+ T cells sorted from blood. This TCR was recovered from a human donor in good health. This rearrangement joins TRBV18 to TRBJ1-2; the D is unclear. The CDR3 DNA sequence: TGTGCCAGCTCACCAGCACGAGACCGGTACTATGGCTACACCTTC. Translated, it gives CASSPARDRYYGYTF.